This T cell receptor (beta chain) was observed in a study of shared clonotypes between healthy human individuals. For the study at large: The cohort had two women and a few men, ages 18 to 49.

Some clones are missing from TCRdb's copy, which holds only in-frame ones; the method was immunoSEQ multiplex PCR. The sample records some 2,000,000 clones, just under 95% being singletons. Selected positively for CCR7 and CD45RO-negative, naive CD8 cells excluded terminally differentiated effector memory CD45RA+ cells. The V end lost 4 bases, the J end lost 0 bases, and 3 bases lay between the germline ends. Germline CDR1 is SGHDN and CDR2 is FVKESK. The CDR3 runs 13 residues. As for this clone: What it binds is not known.

Overall study results and limits: What rarefaction showed was incomplete sorted-subset sequencing despite large depth. Only blood underwent sampling, and tissue repertoires likely differ.

The V and J genes are TRBV14 and TRBJ1-4; no definite D call. Sequencing input: naive CD8+ T cells sorted from blood. The receptor comes from a man aged 18 to 30 in good health. The CDR3 DNA sequence: TGTGCCAGCAGCCTCGCAACTAATGAAAAACTGTTTTTT. Its translation is CASSLATNEKLFF.